A selection of T cell receptor beta chains follows, all from one sample in a study of human T cells and chemical hapten exposure. A single record per CDR3 protein comes from TCRdb applying MiXCR to the RACE reads. Among 350,000 to 400,000 distinct CDR3 sequences, just under 6.5% were seen once, and the ten largest hold about 5.6%. The sample here was whole blood, taken in connection with sensitization to the hapten diphenylcyclopropenone (DPC). These receptor sequences come from a woman aged 18 to 35 with alopecia areata. Some clones in this sample may be carry-over from other donors' samples. Each CDR3 is given with its conserved first and last residue. The D gene is left open where the match is weak. Some rows have no size entry. The others give once, few or many, or a class for an expanded clone.

many TRBJ1-6 TRBD1 TRBV27 CASKEGQGGSPLHF TGTGCCAGCAAAGAGGGACAGGGCGGTTCACCCCTCCACTTT
- TRBJ2-7 TRBD2 TRBV12-3/TRBV12-4 CASNAGGGAYEQYF TGTGCCAGCAACGCAGGCGGGGGGGCGTACGAGCAGTACTTC
- TRBJ1-2 - TRBV3-1 CASNPDRNYGYTF TGTGCCAGCAATCCGGACAGAAACTATGGCTACACCTTC
few TRBJ2-4 - TRBV7-9 CASSLYEDLNIQYF TGTGCCAGCAGCTTGTATGAAGACCTAAACATTCAGTACTTC
- TRBJ1-1 - TRBV27 CASRGPEGEAFF TGTGCCAGTAGGGGACCCGAGGGCGAAGCTTTCTTT
few TRBJ2-1 - TRBV20-1 CSARAPTSSPYNEQFF TGCAGTGCTAGAGCCCCTACTAGCTCCCCCTACAATGAGCAGTTCTTC
many TRBJ2-7 - TRBV6-1 CASTDTNARGIGLRNEQYF TGTGCCAGCACCGATACCAACGCCCGGGGGATCGGCCTACGAAACGAGCAGTACTTC
- TRBJ1-5 - TRBV6-1 CASSEIQGSQPQHF TGTGCCAGCAGTGAAATACAGGGCAGTCAGCCCCAGCATTTT
many TRBJ1-6 - TRBV2 CASSEGQPNSPLHF TGTGCCAGCAGTGAAGGACAGCCGAATTCACCCCTCCACTTT
- TRBJ2-5 TRBD1 TRBV7-2 CASGDRVQETQYF TGTGCCAGCGGAGACAGGGTGCAAGAGACCCAGTACTTC
- TRBJ1-6 - TRBV7-2 CASRTPGEGSPLHF TGTGCCAGCCGAACACCCGGGGAGGGTTCACCCCTCCACTTT
- TRBJ2-3 TRBD2 TRBV7-2 CASSIAGAGDTQYF TGTGCCAGCAGCATAGCGGGGGCAGGGGATACGCAGTATTTT
few TRBJ1-4 TRBD1 TRBV2 CASSPPGQATNEKLFF TGTGCCAGCAGTCCCCCGGGACAGGCAACTAATGAAAAACTGTTTTTT
- TRBJ2-1 - TRBV12-3/TRBV12-4 CASSLTSPKVGGQTEQFF TGTGCCAGCAGTTTAACCTCCCCTAAGGTTGGAGGTCAGACGGAGCAGTTCTTC
many TRBJ1-4 TRBD1 TRBV6-5 CASSYSGQINEKLFF TGTGCCAGCAGTTACTCGGGACAGATTAATGAAAAACTGTTTTTT
many TRBJ1-1 TRBD1 TRBV5-5 CASRTGTGMLSGTEAFF TGTGCCAGCAGAACCGGGACAGGGATGCTCTCGGGGACTGAAGCTTTCTTT
- TRBJ2-7 TRBD2 TRBV27 CASSAQTSGAEQYF TGTGCCAGCAGTGCCCAGACTAGCGGGGCAGAGCAGTACTTC
few TRBJ2-7 - TRBV28 CASSVPGESSYEQYF TGTGCCAGCAGTGTGCCGGGTGAAAGCTCCTACGAGCAGTACTTC